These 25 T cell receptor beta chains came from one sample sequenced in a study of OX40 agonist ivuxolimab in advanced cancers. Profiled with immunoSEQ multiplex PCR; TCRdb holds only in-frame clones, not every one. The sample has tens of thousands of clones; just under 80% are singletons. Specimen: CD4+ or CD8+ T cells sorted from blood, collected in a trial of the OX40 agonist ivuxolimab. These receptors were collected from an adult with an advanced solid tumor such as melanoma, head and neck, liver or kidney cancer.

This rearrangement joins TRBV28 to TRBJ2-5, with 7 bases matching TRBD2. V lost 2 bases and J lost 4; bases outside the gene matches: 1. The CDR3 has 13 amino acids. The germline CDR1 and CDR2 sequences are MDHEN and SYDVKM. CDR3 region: CASSLAGAETQYF. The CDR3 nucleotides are TGTGCCAGCAGTTTAGCGGGAGCAGAGACCCAGTACTTC.

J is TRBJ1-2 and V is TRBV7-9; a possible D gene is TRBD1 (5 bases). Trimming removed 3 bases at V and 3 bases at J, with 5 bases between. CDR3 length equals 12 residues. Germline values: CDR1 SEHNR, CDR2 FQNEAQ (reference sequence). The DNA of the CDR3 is TGTGCCAGCAGCTTGACAGACTATGGCTACACCTTC. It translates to CASSLTDYGYTF.

The CDR3 loop reads CATSIPRDRGRNEQFF. The CDR3 coding sequence is TGTGCCACCAGCATCCCCCGGGACAGGGGGCGCAATGAGCAGTTCTTC. The rearrangement uses TRBV15 and TRBJ2-1; 12 nucleotides match TRBD1. The CDR3 loop spans 16 amino acids. Per germline, CDR1 LNHNV and CDR2 YYDKDF (reference sequence). V lost 4 bases, J lost 6 bases, and 7 bases stayed unmatched.

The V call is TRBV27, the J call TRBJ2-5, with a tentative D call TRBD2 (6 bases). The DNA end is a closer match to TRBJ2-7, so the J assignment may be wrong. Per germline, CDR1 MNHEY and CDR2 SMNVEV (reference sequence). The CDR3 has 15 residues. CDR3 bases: TGTGCCAGCAGTCTCTCGGGTGCGGAGGGTGGCGAGCAGTACTTC. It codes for CASSLSGAEGGEQYF.

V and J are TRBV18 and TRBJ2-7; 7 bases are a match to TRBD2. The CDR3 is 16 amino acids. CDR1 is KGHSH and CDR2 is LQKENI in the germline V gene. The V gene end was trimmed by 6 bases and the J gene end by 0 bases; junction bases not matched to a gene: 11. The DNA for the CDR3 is TGTGCCAGCTCTAGCAAAGGTGGCGGGGGCTCCTACGAGCAGTACTTC. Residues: CASSSKGGGGSYEQYF.

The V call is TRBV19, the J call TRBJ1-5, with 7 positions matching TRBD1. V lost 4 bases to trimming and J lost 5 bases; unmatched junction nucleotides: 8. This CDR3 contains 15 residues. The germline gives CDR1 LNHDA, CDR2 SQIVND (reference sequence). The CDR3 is CASSTQHRGDQPQHF. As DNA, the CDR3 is TGTGCCAGTAGTACCCAACACAGGGGAGATCAGCCCCAGCATTTT.

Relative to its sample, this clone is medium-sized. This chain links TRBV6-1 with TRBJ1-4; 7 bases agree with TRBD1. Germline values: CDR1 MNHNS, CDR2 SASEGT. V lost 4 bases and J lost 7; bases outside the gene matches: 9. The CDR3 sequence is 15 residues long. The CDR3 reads CASSAIQGYGEKLFF. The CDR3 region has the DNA TGTGCCAGCAGTGCGATACAGGGGTACGGTGAAAAACTGTTTTTT.

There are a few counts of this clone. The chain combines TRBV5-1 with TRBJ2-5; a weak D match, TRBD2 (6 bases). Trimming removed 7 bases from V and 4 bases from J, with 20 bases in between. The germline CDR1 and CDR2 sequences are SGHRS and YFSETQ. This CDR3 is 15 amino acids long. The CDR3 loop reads CASGAGTVVRETQYF. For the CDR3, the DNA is TGCGCCAGCGGAGCCGGGACTGTGGTTAGAGAGACCCAGTACTTC.

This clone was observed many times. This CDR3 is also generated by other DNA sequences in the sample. The CDR3 region has the DNA TGTGCCAGCAGCTTACGGACAGGGGGCGATCAGCCCCAGCATTTT. Translation gives CASSLRTGGDQPQHF. The rearrangement links TRBV7-2 to TRBJ1-5; the match to TRBD1 covers 11 bases. The V and J ends lost 2 bases and 5 bases, in that order; junction bases with no gene match: 2. Per the germline V gene, CDR1 is SGHTA and CDR2 is FQGNSA. This CDR3 is built from 15 residues.

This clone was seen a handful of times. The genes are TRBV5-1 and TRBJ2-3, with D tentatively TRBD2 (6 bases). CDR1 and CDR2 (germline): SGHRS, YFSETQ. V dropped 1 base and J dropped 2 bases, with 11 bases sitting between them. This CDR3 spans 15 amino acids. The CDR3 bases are TGCGCCAGCAGCTTGTCGGGCGGGATCACAGATACGCAGTATTTT. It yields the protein CASSLSGGITDTQYF.

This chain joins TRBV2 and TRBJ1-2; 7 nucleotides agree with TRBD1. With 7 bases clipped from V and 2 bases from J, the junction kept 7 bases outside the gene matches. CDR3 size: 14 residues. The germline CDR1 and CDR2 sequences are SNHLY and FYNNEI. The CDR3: CASKGDSQNYGYTF. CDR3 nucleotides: TGTGCCAGCAAAGGGGACAGCCAAAACTATGGCTACACCTTC.

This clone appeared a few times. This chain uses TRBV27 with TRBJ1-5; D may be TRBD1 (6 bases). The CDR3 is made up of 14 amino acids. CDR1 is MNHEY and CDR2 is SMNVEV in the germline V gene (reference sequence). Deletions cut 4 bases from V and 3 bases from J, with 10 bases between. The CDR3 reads CASSYGQYNQPQHF. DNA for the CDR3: TGTGCCAGCAGTTATGGACAGTACAATCAGCCCCAGCATTTT.

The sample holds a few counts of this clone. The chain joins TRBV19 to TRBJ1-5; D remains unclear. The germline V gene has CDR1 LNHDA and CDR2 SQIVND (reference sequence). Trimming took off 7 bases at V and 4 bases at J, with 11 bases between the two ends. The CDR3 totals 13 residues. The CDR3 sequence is CASKTGMNQPQHF. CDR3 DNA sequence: TGTGCCAGTAAGACGGGGATGAATCAGCCCCAGCATTTT.

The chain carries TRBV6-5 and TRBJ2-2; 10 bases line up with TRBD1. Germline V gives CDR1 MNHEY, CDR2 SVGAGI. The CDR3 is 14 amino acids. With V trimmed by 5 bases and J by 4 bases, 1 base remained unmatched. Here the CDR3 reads CASSRQGATGELFF. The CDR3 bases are TGTGCCAGCAGTCGACAGGGGGCCACCGGGGAGCTGTTTTTT.

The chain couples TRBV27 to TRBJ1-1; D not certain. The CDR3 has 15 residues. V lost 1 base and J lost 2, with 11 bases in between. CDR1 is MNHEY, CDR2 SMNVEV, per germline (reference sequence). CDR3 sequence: CASSLFPALNTEAFF. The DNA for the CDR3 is TGTGCCAGCAGTTTATTCCCAGCCTTAAACACTGAAGCTTTCTTT.

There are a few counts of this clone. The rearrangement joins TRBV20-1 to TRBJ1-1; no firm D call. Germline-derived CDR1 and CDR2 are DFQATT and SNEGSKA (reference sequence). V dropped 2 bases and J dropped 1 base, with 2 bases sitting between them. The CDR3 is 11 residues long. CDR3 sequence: CSARPNTEAFF. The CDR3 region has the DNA TGCAGTGCTAGACCGAACACTGAAGCTTTCTTT.

The CDR3 spells CASSLIQGASGNTIYF. CDR3 coding DNA: TGTGCCAGCAGCTTAATACAGGGGGCATCCGGAAACACCATATATTTT. This sequence joins TRBV11-2 and TRBJ1-3; 9 nucleotides match TRBD1. V was pared by 2 bases and J by 4 bases, with 6 bases of the junction left unmatched. Germline V gene data show CDR1 as SGHAT and CDR2 as FQNNGV. This CDR3 contains 16 residues.

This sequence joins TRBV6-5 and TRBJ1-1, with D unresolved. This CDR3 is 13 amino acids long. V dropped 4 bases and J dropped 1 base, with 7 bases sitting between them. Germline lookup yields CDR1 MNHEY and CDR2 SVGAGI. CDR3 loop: CASSSTRNTEAFF. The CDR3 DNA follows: TGTGCCAGCAGTTCCACACGGAACACTGAAGCTTTCTTT.

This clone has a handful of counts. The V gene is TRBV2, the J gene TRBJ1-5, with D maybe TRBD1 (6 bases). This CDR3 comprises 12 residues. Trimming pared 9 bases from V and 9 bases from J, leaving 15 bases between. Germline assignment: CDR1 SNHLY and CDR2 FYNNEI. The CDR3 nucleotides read TGTGCCAGGGGGGGCAGTCATCGGCCCCAGCATTTT. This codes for CARGGSHRPQHF.

CDR3 coding DNA: TGTGCCAGCAGCGCCCTCAACAACTATGGCTACACCTTC. The encoded protein is CASSALNNYGYTF. V usage is TRBV7-6 and J usage is TRBJ1-2; D ambiguous. The CDR3 is 13 amino acids. Trimming took 5 bases from V and 2 from J, leaving 9 bases between them. The germline V gene has CDR1 SGHVS and CDR2 FNYEAQ. Using reference TRBV7-6 and TRBJ1-2 for the parts outside the CDR3, the full variable domain is GAGVSQSPRYKVTKRGQDVALRCDPISGHVSLYWYRQALGQGPEFLTYFNYEAQQDKSGLPNDRFSAERPEGSISTLTIQRTEQRDSAMYRCASSALNNYGYTFGSGTRLTVV.

DNA for the CDR3: TGCAGCGTTGGGGGGTCTACAGCGGGACCGATAGAGACCCAGTACTTC. Its protein is CSVGGSTAGPIETQYF. The chain couples TRBV29-1 to TRBJ2-5; TRBD2 agrees at 7 bases. Trimming removed 4 bases from V and 4 bases from J; junction bases left unmatched: 15. The CDR3 is made up of 16 amino acids. The V gene's germline CDR1 is SQVTM and CDR2 ANQGSEA.

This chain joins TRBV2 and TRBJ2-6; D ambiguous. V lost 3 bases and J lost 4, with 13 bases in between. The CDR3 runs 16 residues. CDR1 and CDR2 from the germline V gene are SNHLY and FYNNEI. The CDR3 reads CASSEALTAGANVLTF. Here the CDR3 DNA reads TGTGCCAGCAGTGAGGCCCTGACGGCAGGGGCCAACGTCCTGACTTTC. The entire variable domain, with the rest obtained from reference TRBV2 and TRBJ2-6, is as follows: EPEVTQTPSHQVTQMGQEVILRCVPISNHLYFYWYRQILGQKVEFLVSFYNNEISEKSEIFDDQFSVERPDGSNFTLKIRSTKLEDSAMYFCASSEALTAGANVLTFGAGSRLTVL.

This chain's CDR3 is CASSLGRQGVGYGYTF. In DNA form, the CDR3 reads TGTGCCAGCAGCTTGGGTCGACAGGGGGTAGGGTATGGCTACACCTTC. V usage is TRBV7-2 and J usage is TRBJ1-2; TRBD1 aligns across 9 bases. The CDR3 covers 16 residues. V lost 3 bases to trimming and J lost 5 bases; unmatched junction nucleotides: 10. Germline V gene data show CDR1 as SGHTA and CDR2 as FQGNSA.

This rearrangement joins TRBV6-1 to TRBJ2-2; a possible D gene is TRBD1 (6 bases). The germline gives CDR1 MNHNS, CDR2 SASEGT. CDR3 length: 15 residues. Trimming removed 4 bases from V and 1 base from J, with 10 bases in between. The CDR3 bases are TGTGCCAGCAGTGTCGTAGGGGGGAACACCGGGGAGCTGTTTTTT. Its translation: CASSVVGGNTGELFF.

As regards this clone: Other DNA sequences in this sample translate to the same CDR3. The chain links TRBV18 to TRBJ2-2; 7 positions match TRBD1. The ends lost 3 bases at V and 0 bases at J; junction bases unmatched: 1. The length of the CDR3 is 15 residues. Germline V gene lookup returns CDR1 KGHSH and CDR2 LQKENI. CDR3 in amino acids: CASSPTGTNTGELFF. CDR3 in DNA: TGTGCCAGCTCACCGACAGGGACGAACACCGGGGAGCTGTTTTTT.